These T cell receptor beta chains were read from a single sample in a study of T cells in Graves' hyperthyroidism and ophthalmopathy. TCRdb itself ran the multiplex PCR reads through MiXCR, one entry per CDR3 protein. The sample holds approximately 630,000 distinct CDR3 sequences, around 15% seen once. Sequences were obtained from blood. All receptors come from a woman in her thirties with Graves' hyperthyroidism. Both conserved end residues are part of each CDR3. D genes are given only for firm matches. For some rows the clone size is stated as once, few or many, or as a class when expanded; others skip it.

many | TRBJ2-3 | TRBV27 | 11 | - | TGTGCCAGCAGTTTGGAGCAGACGCAGTATTTT | CASSLEQTQYF
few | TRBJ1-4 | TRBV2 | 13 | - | TGTGCCAGCAGGAAAGAACACGCGGAAAAACTGTTTTTT | CASRKEHAEKLFF
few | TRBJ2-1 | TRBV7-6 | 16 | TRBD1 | TGTGCCAGCAGCCGCAATCCGGGACAGACGGACAATGAGCAGTTCTTC | CASSRNPGQTDNEQFF
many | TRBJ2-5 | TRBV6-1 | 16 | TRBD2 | TGTGCCAGCAGTTCGGGACTAGCGGGAGTAGGGGAGACCCAGTACTTC | CASSSGLAGVGETQYF
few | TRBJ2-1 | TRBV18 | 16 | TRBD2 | TGTGCCAGCTCACCACAAACGGGACTAGCTTTCTATGAGCAGTTCTTC | CASSPQTGLAFYEQFF
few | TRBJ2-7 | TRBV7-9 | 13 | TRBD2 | TGTGCCAGCAGCTTAGGGACTAGCCTTGAGCAGTACTTC | CASSLGTSLEQYF
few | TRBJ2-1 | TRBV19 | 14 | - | TGTGCCAGTAGTATAAGGGCAGGGGAGCGGGAGCAGTTCTTC | CASSIRAGEREQFF
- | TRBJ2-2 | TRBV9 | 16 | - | TGTGCCAGCAGCGTAGGTCTAGTCCTTAACACCGGGGAGCTGTTTTTT | CASSVGLVLNTGELFF
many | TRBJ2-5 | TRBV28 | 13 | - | TGTGCCAGCACCGGGGTGGGTGAAGAGACCCAGTACTTC | CASTGVGEETQYF
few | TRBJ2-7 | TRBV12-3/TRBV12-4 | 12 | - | TGTGCCAGCAGTGAAAATATTTACGAGCAGTACTTC | CASSENIYEQYF
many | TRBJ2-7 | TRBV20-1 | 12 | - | TGCAGTGCTAGTCCCATGCCCTACGAGCAGTACTTC | CSASPMPYEQYF
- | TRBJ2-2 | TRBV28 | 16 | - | TGTGCCAGCAGCCTCCTCCTAGGGGCTGGAGGCGGGGAGCTGTTTTTT | CASSLLLGAGGGELFF
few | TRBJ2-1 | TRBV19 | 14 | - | TGTGCCAGTAGCGGCGTTAGCTCCTACAATGAGCAGTTCTTC | CASSGVSSYNEQFF
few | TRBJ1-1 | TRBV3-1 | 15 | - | TGTGCCAGCAGCCAAGAGCCATCTATGAACACTGAAGCTTTCTTT | CASSQEPSMNTEAFF
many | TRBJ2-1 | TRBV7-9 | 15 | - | TGTGCTCTAGGCGGTAGGTTAGCGGAAGTCCATGAGCAGTTCTTC | CALGGRLAEVHEQFF
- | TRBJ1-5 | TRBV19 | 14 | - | TGTGCCAGTAGTAAGGGGTACGGCAATCAGCCCCAGCATTTT | CASSKGYGNQPQHF
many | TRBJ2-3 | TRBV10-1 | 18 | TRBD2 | TGCGCCAGCACCCCGTCCATGGGACTAGCTGCTAGCACAGATACGCAGTATTTT | CASTPSMGLAASTDTQYF
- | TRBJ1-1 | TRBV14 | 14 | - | TGTGCCAGCAGCCCTTTAACCACGAACACTGAAGCTTTCTTT | CASSPLTTNTEAFF
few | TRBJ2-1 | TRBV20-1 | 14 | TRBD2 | TGCAGTGCTAGACTAGCGGTATCCTACAATGAGCAGTTCTTC | CSARLAVSYNEQFF
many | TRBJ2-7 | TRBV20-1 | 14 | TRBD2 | TGCAGTGCTAGAGAACCTAGCGGGAACTACGAGCAGTACTTC | CSAREPSGNYEQYF
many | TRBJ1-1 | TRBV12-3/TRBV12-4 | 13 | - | TGTGCCAGCAGTCCAAGTCAATTCACTGAAGCTTTCTTT | CASSPSQFTEAFF
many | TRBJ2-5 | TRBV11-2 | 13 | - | TGTGCCAGCAGCTTAGGGGAAAAAGAGACCCAGTACTTC | CASSLGEKETQYF
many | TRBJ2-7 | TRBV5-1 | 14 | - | TGCGCCAGCAGCTTACAATCCAACTCCTACGAGCAGTACTTC | CASSLQSNSYEQYF
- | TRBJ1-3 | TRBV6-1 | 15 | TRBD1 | TGTGCCAGCCGGGGACAGGGGTTCTCTGGAAACACCATATATTTT | CASRGQGFSGNTIYF
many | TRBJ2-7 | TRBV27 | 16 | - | TGTGCCAGCAGTTTCGGGTCGGGGGCTCCAAAATACGAGCAGTACTTC | CASSFGSGAPKYEQYF
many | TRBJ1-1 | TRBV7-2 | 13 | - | TGTGCCAGCAGCTTACTGGGAGACACTGAAGCTTTCTTT | CASSLLGDTEAFF
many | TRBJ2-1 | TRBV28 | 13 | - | TGTGCCAGCAGTGGGGATCCTTACAATGAGCAGTTCTTC | CASSGDPYNEQFF
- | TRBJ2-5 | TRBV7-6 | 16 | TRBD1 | TGTGCCAGCAGCTTAGTGGACAGGGGTGGACAAGAGACCCAGTACTTC | CASSLVDRGGQETQYF
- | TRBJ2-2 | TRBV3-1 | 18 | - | TGTGCCAGCAGCCCCCCGGTATGGACAGCCGCGAACACCGGGGAGCTGTTTTTT | CASSPPVWTAANTGELFF
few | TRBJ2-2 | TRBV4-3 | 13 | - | TGCGCCAGCAGCCAAGATAGGGCCGGGGAGCTGTTTTTT | CASSQDRAGELFF
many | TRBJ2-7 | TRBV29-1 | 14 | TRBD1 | TGCAGCGTTGAGGGGACAGGGGTACCCTACGAGCAGTACTTC | CSVEGTGVPYEQYF
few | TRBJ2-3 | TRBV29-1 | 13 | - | TGCAGCGTTGATCTTACCGACACAGATACGCAGTATTTT | CSVDLTDTDTQYF
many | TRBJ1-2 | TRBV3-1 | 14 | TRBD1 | TGTGCCAGCAGCCAATCTCTGACAGGGGGAGGCTACACCTTC | CASSQSLTGGGYTF
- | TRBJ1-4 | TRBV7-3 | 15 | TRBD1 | TGTGCCAGCAGCCCCACAGGGGGCTCTAATGAAAAACTGTTTTTT | CASSPTGGSNEKLFF